Described below is a single T cell receptor (beta chain) sequence and its context. The germline V and J ends were trimmed by 1 base and 3 bases, with 7 bases remaining between them. Germline values: CDR1 SGHNT, CDR2 YENEEA. The CDR3 has 13 residues. This sample stems from a study of blood T cell repertoires in COVID-19. Study at large: Samples representing acute and convalescent COVID-19 were sourced from the United States, Italy and Spain.

Some clones are missing from TCRdb's copy, which holds only in-frame ones; the method was immunoSEQ multiplex PCR. Seen here are about 350,000 clones, 89% observed once, and the top ten hold 3% to 4.5%. The chain employs TRBV11-3 and TRBJ2-7, with a tentative D call TRBD2 (5 bases). The sequenced sample was peripheral blood. The clonotype comes from a woman aged 55-69 years with COVID-19, enrolled during active disease. CDR3 DNA: TGTGCCAGCAGCTTAGGCGAGGGCTACGAGCAGTACTTC. Translation gives CASSLGEGYEQYF.